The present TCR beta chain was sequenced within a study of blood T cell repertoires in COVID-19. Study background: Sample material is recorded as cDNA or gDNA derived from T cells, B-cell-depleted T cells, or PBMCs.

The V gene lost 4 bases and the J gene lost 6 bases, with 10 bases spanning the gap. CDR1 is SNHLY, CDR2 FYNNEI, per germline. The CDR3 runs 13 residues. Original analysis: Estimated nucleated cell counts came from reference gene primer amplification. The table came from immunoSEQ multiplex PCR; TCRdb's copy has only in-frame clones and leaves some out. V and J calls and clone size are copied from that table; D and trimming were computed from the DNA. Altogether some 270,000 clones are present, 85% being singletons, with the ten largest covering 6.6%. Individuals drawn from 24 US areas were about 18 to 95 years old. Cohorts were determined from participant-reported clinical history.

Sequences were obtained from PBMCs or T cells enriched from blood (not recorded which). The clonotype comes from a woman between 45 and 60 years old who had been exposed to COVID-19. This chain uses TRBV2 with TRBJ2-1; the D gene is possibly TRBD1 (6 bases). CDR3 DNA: TGTGCCAGCAGTGTACAGGGTGGCAATGAGCAGTTCTTC. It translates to CASSVQGGNEQFF.